This T cell receptor (beta chain) was captured by sequencing in a study of T cell responses to AZD1222 COVID-19 vaccine. V was shortened by 5 bases and J by 4 bases, with 10 bases between the two germline ends. Germline V gene data show CDR1 as LGHDT and CDR2 as YNNKEL (reference sequence). CDR3 size: 13 residues. Method: immunoSEQ multiplex PCR; TCRdb's copy keeps in-frame clones and lacks some. In the table there are about 59,000 clones, more than 65% of which are singletons. The sequence was obtained from an adult in good health. V gene TRBV3-1 (or the pseudogene TRBV3-2) combines with J gene TRBJ2-3; possible D gene TRBD1, 5 bases. The source was peripheral blood, collected on day 0 of AZD1222 vaccination. CDR3 in amino acids: CASSSQGPDTQYF. The DNA of the CDR3 is TGTGCCAGCAGCAGTCAGGGCCCAGATACGCAGTATTTT.